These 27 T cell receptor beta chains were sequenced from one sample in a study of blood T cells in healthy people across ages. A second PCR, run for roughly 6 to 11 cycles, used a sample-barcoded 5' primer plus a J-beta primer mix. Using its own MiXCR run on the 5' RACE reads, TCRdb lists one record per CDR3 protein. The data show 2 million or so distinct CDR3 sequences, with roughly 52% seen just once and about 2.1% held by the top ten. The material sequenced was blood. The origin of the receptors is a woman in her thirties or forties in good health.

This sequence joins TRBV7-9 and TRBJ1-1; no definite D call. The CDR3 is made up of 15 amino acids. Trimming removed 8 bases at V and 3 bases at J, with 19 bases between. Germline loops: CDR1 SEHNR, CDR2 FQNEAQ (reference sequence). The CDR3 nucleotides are TGTGCCAGCCGCAAGTCGGGGTCCGCGGACACTGAAGCTTTCTTT. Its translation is CASRKSGSADTEAFF. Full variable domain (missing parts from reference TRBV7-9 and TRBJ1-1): DTGVSQNPRHKITKRGQNVTFRCDPISEHNRLYWYRQTLGQGPEFLTYFQNEAQLEKSRLLSDRFSAERPKGSFSTLEIQRTEQGDSAMYLCASRKSGSADTEAFFGQGTRLTVV.

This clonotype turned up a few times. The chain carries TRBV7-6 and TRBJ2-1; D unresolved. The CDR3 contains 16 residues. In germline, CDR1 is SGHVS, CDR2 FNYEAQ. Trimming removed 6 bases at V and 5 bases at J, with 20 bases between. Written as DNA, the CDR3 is TGTGCCAGCAGGTCCTCGGCTGCCTTCACCCACAATGAGCAGTTCTTC. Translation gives CASRSSAAFTHNEQFF. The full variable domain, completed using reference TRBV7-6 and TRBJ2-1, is GAGVSQSPRYKVTKRGQDVALRCDPISGHVSLYWYRQALGQGPEFLTYFNYEAQQDKSGLPNDRFSAERPEGSISTLTIQRTEQRDSAMYRCASRSSAAFTHNEQFFGPGTRLTVL.

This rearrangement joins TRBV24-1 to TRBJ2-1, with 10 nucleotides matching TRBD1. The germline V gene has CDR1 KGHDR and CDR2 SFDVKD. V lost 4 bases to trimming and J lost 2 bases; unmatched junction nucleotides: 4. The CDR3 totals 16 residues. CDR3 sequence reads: CATSDLGTGAYNEQFF. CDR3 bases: TGTGCCACCAGTGACTTGGGGACAGGGGCCTACAATGAGCAGTTCTTC.

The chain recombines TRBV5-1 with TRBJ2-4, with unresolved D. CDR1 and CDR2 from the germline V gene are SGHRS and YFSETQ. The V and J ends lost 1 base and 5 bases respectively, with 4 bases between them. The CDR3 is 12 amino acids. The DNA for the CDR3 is TGCGCCAGCAGCTTGAACGAAAACATTCAGTACTTC. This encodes CASSLNENIQYF.

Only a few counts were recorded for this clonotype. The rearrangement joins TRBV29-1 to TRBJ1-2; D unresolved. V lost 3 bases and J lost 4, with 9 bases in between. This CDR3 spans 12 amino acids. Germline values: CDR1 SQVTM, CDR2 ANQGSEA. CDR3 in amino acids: CSVDKRAYGYTF. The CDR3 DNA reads TGCAGCGTTGACAAGAGGGCCTATGGCTACACCTTC.

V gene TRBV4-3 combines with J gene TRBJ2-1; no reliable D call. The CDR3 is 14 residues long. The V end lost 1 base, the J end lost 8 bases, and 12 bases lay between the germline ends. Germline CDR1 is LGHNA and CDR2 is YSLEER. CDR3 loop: CASSQVHGRDEQFF. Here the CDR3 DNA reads TGCGCCAGCAGCCAAGTTCACGGTAGGGATGAGCAGTTCTTC.

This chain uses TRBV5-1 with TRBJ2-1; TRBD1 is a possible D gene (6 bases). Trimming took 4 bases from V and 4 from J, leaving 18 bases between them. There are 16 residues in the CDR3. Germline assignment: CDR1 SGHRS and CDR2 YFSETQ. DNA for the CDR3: TGCGCCAGCAGCCTCAGGGGACGGGTTTCATACAATGAGCAGTTCTTC. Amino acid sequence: CASSLRGRVSYNEQFF.

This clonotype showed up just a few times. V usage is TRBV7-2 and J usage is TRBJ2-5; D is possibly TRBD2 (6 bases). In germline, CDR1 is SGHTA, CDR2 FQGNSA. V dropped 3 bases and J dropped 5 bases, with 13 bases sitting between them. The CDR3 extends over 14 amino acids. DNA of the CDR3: TGTGCCAGCAGCTTGACTAGAACCCCGGAGACCCAGTACTTC. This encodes CASSLTRTPETQYF. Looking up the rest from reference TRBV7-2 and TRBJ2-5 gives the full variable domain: GAGVSQSPSNKVTEKGKDVELRCDPISGHTALYWYRQSLGQGLEFLIYFQGNSAPDKSGLPSDRFSAERTGGSVSTLTIQRTQQEDSAVYLCASSLTRTPETQYFGPGTRLLVL.

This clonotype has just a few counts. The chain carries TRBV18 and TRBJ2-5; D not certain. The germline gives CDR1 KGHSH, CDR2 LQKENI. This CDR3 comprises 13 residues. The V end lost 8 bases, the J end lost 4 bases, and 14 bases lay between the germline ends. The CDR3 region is CASASGRVETQYF. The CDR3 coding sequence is TGTGCCAGCGCCTCCGGTCGGGTAGAGACCCAGTACTTC. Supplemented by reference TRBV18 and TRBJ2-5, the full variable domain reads NAGVMQNPRHLVRRRGQEARLRCSPMKGHSHVYWYRQLPEEGLKFMVYLQKENIIDESGMPKERFSAEFPKEGPSILRIQQVVRGDSAAYFCASASGRVETQYFGPGTRLLVL.

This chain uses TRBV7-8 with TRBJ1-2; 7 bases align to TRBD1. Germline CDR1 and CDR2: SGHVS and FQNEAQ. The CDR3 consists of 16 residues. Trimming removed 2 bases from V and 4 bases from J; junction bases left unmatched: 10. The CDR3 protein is CASSLSPDRTAYGYTF. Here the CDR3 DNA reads TGTGCCAGCAGCTTATCTCCGGACAGGACCGCCTATGGCTACACCTTC.

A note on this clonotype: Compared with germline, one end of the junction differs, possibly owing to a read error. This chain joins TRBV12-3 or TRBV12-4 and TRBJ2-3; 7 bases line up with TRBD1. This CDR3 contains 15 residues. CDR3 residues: CAGSYTGATADTQYF. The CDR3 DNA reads TGTGCCGGCAGTTACACAGGGGCGACGGCAGATACGCAGTATTTT.

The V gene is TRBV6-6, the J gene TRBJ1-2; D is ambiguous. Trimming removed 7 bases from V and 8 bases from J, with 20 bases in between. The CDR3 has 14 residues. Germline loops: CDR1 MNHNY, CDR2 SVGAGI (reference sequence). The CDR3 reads CASTPWDLSGGYTF. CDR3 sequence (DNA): TGTGCCAGCACCCCCTGGGATCTTTCGGGGGGCTACACCTTC.

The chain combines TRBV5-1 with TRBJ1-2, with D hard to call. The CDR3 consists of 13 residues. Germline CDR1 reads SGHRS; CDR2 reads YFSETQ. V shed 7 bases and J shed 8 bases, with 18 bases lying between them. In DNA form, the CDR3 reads TGCGCCAGCCGAACCGGTGGGCCGAGGGGCTACACCTTC. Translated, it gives CASRTGGPRGYTF.

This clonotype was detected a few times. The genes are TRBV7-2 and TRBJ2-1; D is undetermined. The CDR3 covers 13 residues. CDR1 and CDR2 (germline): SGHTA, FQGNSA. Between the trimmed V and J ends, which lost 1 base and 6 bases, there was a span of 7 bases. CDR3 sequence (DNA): TGTGCCAGCAGCTTAGTTAGAATCAATGAGCAGTTCTTC. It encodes CASSLVRINEQFF.

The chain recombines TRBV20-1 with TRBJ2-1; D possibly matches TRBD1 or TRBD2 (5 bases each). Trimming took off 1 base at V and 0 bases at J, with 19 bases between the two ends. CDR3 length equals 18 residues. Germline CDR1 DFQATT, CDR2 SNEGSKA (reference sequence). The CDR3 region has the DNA TGCAGTGCTAGAGGGGGCGTCGGGGCCCTAGCCTCCTACAATGAGCAGTTCTTC. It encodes CSARGGVGALASYNEQFF.

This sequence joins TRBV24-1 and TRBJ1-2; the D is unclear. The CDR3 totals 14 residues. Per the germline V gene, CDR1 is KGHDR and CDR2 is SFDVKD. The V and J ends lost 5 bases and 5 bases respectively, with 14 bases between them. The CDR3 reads CATSAPGGPYGYTF. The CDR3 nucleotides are TGTGCCACCAGTGCCCCTGGCGGACCGTATGGCTACACCTTC.

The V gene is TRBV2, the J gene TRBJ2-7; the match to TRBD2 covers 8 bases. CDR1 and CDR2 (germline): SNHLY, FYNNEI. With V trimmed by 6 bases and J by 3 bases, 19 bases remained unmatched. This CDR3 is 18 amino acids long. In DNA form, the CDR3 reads TGTGCCAGCAGCTCAGGGAGGGGGAAGCGGGGGCGCTGCTACGAGCAGTACTTC. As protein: CASSSGRGKRGRCYEQYF. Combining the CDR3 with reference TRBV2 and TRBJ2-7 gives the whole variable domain EPEVTQTPSHQVTQMGQEVILRCVPISNHLYFYWYRQILGQKVEFLVSFYNNEISEKSEIFDDQFSVERPDGSNFTLKIRSTKLEDSAMYFCASSSGRGKRGRCYEQYFGPGTRLTVT.

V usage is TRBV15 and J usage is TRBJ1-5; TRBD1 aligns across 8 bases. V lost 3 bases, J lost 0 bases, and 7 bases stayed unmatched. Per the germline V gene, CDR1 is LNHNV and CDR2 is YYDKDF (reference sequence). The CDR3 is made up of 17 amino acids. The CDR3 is CATSRDRGQGSNQPQHF. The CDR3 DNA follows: TGTGCCACCAGCAGGGACCGTGGACAGGGTAGCAATCAGCCCCAGCATTTT.

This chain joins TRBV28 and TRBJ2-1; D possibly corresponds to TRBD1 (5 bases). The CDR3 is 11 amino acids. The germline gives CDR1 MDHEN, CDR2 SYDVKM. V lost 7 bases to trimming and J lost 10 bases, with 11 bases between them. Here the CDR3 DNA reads TGTGCCAGCATTACAGGCTACGAGCAGTTCTTC. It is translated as CASITGYEQFF. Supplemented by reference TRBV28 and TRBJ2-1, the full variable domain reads DVKVTQSSRYLVKRTGEKVFLECVQDMDHENMFWYRQDPGLGLRLIYFSYDVKMKEKGDIPEGYSVSREKKERFSLILESASTNQTSMYLCASITGYEQFFGPGTRLTVL.

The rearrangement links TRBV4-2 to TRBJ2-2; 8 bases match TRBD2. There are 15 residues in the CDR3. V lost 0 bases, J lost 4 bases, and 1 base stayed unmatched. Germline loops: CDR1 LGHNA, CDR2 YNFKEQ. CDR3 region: CASSQDSGVTGELFF. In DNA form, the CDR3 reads TGTGCCAGCAGCCAAGATAGCGGGGTCACCGGGGAGCTGTTTTTT.

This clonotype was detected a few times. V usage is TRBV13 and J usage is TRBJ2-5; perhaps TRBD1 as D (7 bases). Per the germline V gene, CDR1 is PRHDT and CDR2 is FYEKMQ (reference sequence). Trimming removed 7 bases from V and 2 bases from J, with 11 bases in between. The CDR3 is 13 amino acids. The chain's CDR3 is CASNAGGQETQYF. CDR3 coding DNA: TGTGCCAGCAATGCAGGGGGGCAAGAGACCCAGTACTTC.

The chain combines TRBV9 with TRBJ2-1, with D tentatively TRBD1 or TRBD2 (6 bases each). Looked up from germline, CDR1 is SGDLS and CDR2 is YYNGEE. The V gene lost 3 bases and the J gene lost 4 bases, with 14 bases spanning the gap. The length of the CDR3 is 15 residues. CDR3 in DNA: TGTGCCAGCAGCGCGGGGGCCCCTACGTACAATGAGCAGTTCTTC. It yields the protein CASSAGAPTYNEQFF.

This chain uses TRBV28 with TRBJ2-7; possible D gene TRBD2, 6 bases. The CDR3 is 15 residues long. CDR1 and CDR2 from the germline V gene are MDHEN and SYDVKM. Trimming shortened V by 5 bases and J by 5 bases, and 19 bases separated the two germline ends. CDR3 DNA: TGTGCCAGCAGTCGGGGGTCGCGGCACTTCGACGAGCAGTACTTC. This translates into CASSRGSRHFDEQYF.

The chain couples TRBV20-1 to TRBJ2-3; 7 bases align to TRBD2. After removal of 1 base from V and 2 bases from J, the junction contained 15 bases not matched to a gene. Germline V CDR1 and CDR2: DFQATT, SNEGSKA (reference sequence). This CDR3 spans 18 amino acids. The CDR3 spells CSARVGGSGFLHTDTQYF. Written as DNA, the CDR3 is TGCAGTGCTAGAGTGGGAGGGAGCGGTTTTCTACACACAGATACGCAGTATTTT.

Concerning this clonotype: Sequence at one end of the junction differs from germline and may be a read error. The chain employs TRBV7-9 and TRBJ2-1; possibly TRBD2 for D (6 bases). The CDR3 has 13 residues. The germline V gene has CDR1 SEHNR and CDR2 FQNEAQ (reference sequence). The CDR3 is CASSVAVGYEQFF. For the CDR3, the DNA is TGTGCCAGCAGCGTAGCGGTAGGATATGAGCAGTTCTTC.

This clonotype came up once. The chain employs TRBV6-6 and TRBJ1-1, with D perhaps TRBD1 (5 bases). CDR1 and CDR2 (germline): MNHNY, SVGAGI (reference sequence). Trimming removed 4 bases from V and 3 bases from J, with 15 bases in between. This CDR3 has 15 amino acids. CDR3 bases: TGTGCCAGCAGTTCTACACACAGAGGGGACACTGAAGCTTTCTTT. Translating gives CASSSTHRGDTEAFF.

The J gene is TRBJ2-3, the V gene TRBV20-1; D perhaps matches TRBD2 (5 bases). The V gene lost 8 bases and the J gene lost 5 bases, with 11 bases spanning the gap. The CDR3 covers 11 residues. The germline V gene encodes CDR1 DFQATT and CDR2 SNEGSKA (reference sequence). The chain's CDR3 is CSCGRVDTQYF. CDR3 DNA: TGCAGTTGTGGGAGAGTAGATACGCAGTATTTT.